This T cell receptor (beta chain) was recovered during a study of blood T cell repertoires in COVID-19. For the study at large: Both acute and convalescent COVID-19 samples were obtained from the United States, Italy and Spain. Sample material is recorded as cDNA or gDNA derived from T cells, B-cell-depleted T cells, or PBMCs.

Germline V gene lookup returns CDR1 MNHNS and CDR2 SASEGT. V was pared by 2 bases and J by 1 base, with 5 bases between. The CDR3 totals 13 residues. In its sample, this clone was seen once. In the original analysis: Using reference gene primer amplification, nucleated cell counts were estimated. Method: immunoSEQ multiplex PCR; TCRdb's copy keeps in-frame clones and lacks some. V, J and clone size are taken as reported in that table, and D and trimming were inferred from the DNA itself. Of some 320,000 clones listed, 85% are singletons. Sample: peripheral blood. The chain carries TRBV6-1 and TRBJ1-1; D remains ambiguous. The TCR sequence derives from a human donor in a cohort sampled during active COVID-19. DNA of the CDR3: TGTGCCAGCAGTGAAACTCCGAACACTGAAGCTTTCTTT. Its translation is CASSETPNTEAFF.